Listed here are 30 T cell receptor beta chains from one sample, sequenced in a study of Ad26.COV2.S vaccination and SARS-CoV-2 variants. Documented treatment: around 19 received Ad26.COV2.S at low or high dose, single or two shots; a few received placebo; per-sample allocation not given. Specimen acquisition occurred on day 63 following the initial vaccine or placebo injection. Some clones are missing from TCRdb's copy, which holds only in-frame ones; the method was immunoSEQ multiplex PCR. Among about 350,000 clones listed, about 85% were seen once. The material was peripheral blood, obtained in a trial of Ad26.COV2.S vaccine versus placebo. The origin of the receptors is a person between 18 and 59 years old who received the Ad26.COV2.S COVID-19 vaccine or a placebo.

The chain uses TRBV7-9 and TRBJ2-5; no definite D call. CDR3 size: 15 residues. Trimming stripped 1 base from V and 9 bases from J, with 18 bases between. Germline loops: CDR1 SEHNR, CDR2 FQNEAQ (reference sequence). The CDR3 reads CASSLGVDLARAQYF. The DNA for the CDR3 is TGTGCCAGCAGCTTAGGGGTGGACCTTGCTAGGGCCCAGTACTTC.

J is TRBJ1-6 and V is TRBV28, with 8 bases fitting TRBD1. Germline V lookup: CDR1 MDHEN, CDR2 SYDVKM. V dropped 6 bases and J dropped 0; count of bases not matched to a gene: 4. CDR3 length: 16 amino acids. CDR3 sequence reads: CASRRDRSSYNSPLHF. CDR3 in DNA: TGTGCCAGCAGACGGGACAGGAGCTCCTATAATTCACCCCTCCACTTT.

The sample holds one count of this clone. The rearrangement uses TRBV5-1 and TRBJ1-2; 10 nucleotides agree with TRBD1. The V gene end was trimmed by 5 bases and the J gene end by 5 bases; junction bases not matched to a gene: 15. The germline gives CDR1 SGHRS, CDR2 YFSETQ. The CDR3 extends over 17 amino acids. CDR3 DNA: TGCGCCAGCAGAGAATCGAGGACAGGGGGTTTGGGGTATGGCTACACCTTC. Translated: CASRESRTGGLGYGYTF. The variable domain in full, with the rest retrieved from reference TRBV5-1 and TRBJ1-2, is KAGVTQTPRYLIKTRGQQVTLSCSPISGHRSVSWYQQTPGQGLQFLFEYFSETQRNKGNFPGRFSGRQFSNSRSEMNVSTLELGDSALYLCASRESRTGGLGYGYTFGSGTRLTVV.

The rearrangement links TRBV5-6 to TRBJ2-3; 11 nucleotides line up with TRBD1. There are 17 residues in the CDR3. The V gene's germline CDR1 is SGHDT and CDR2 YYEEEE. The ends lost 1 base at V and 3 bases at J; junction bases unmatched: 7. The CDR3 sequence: CASSLLGQGVLTDTQYF. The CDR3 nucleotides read TGTGCCAGCAGCTTGTTGGGACAGGGGGTCTTGACAGATACGCAGTATTTT.

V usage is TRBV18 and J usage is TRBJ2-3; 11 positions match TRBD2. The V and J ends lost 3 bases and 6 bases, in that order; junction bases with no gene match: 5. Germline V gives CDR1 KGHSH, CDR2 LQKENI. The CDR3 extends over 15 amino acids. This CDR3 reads CASSPLAGGSDTQYF. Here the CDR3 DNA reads TGTGCCAGCTCACCCCTAGCGGGAGGTTCCGATACGCAGTATTTT.

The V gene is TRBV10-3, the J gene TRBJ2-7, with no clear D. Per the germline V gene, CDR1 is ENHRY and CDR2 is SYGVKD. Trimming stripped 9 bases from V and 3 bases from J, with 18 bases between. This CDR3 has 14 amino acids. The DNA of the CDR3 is TGTGCCATTTCTACGCAGGCAACTCACTACGAGCAGTACTTC. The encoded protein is CAISTQATHYEQYF.

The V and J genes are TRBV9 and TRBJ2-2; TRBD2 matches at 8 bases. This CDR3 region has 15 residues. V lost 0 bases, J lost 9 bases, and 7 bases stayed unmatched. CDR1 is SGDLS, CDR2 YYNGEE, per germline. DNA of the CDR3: TGTGCCAGCAGCGTAGATGTCGGGGGGGCCAGGGAGCTGTTTTTT. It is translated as CASSVDVGGARELFF.

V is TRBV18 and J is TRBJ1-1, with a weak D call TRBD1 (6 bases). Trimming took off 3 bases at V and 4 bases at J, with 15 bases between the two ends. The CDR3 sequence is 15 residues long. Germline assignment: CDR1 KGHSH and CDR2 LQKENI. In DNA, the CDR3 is TGTGCCAGCTCACCTCAGGGGCAGGTGGTCACTGAAGCTTTCTTT. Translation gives CASSPQGQVVTEAFF.

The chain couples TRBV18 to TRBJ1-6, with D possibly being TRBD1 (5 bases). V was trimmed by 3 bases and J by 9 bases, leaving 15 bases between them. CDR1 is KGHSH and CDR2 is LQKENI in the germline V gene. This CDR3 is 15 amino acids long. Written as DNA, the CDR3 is TGTGCCAGCTCACCGTTAGGGGAGAGGGGTTCACCCCTCCACTTT. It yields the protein CASSPLGERGSPLHF.

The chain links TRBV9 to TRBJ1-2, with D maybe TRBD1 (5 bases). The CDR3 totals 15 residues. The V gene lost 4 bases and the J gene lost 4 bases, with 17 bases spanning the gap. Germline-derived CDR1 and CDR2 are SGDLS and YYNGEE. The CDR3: CASSPRQGQGYGYTF. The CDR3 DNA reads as TGTGCCAGCAGCCCCCGGCAGGGCCAGGGCTATGGCTACACCTTC. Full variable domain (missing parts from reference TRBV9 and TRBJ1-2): DSGVTQTPKHLITATGQRVTLRCSPRSGDLSVYWYQQSLDQGLQFLIQYYNGEERAKGNILERFSAQQFPDLHSELNLSSLELGDSALYFCASSPRQGQGYGYTFGSGTRLTVV.

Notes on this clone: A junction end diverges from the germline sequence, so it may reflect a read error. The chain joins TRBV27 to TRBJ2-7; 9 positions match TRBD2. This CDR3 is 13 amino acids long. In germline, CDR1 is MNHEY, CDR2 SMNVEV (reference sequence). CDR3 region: CANSPSGIYEQYF. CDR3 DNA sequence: TGTGCCAACAGTCCTAGCGGGATTTACGAGCAGTACTTC.

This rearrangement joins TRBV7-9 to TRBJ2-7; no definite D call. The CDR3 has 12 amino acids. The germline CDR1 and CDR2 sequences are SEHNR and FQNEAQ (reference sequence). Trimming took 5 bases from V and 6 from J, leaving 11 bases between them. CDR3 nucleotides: TGTGCCAGCAGCCCGACCGGCCGCGAGCAGTACTTC. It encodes CASSPTGREQYF.

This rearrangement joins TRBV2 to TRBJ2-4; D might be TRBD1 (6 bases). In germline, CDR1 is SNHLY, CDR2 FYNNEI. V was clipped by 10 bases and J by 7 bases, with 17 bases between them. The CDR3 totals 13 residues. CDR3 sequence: CATTLDRWNIQYF. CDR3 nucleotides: TGTGCCACCACGTTGGACAGATGGAACATTCAGTACTTC.

CDR3: CASSYTLSGKNTEAFF. CDR3 DNA sequence: TGTGCCAGCAGTTACACTTTGTCAGGGAAGAACACTGAAGCTTTCTTT. The chain is built from TRBV6-2 or TRBV6-3 and TRBJ1-1; a possible D gene is TRBD1 (5 bases). The germline CDR1 and CDR2 sequences are MNHEY and SVGEGT. Deletions cut 2 bases from V and 1 base from J, with 14 bases between. This CDR3 spans 16 amino acids.

CDR3 bases: TGTGCCAGCAGTGAGGGGGACATCGGAGGCTACACCTTC. Translated, it gives CASSEGDIGGYTF. The chain joins TRBV6-1 to TRBJ1-2, with D possibly matching TRBD1 (6 bases). CDR1 MNHNS and CDR2 SASEGT come from the germline V gene. V lost 3 bases and J 8 bases, leaving 13 bases between the germline ends. The CDR3 contains 13 residues.

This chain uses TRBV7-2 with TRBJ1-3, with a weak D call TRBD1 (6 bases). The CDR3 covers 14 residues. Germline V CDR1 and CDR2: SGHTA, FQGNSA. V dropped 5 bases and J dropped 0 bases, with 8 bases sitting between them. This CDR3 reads CASSPDSSGNTIYF. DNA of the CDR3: TGTGCCAGCAGCCCGGACAGCTCTGGAAACACCATATATTTT.

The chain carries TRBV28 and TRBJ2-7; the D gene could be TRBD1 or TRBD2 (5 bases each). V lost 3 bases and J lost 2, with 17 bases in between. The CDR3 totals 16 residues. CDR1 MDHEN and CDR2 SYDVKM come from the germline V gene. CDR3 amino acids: CASSFTGKRGTYEQYF. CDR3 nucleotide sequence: TGTGCCAGCAGTTTTACAGGAAAAAGAGGGACCTACGAGCAGTACTTC.

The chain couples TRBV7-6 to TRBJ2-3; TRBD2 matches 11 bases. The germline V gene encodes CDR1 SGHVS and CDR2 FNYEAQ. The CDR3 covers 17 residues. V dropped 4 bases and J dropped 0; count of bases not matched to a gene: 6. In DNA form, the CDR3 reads TGTGCCAGCAGCTCCCATAGCGGGAGGGATAGCACAGATACGCAGTATTTT. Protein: CASSSHSGRDSTDTQYF.

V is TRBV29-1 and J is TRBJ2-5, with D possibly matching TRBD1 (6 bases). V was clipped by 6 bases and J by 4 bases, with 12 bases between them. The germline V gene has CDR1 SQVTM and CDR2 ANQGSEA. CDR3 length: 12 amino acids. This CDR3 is CSVNLGGETQYF. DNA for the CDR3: TGCAGCGTAAATCTAGGGGGAGAGACCCAGTACTTC.

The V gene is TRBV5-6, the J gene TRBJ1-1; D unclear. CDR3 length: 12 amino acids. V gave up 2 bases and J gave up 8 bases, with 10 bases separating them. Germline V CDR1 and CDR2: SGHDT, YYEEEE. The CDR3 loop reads CASSFNSPEAFF. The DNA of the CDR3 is TGTGCCAGCAGCTTTAACAGCCCAGAAGCTTTCTTT.

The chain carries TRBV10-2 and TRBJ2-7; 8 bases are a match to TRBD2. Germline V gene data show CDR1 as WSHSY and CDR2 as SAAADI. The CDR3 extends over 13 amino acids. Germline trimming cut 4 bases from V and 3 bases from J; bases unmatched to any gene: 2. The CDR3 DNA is TGCGCCAGCAGTGTAAGCGGGAGCTACGAGCAGTACTTC. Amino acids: CASSVSGSYEQYF.

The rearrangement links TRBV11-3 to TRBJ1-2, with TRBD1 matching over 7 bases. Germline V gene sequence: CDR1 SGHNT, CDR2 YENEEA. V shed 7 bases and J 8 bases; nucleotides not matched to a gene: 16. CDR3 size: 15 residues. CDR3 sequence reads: CASTGQRRPLEGYTF. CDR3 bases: TGTGCCAGCACGGGACAGAGAAGACCCCTCGAGGGCTACACCTTC.

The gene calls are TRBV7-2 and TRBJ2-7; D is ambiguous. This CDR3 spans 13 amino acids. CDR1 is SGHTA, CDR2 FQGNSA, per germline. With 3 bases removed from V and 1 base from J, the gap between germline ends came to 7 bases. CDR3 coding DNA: TGTGCCAGCAGCTTGAGTAGGTCCTACGAGCAGTACTTC. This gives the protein CASSLSRSYEQYF.

The CDR3 DNA sequence: TGTGCCAGCAGCCCGACTAGCGGGAGCGCAGATACGCAGTATTTT. Residues: CASSPTSGSADTQYF. The chain is built from TRBV7-2 and TRBJ2-3, with 12 bases identical to TRBD2. The V and J ends lost 5 bases and 4 bases, in that order; junction bases with no gene match: 4. This CDR3 has 15 residues. Germline values: CDR1 SGHTA, CDR2 FQGNSA.

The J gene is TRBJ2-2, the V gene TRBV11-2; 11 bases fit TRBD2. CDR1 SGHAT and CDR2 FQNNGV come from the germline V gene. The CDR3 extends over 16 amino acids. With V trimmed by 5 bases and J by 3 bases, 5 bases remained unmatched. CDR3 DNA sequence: TGTGCCAGCAGCCTACTAGCGGGAGTGGACACCGGGGAGCTGTTTTTT. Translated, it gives CASSLLAGVDTGELFF.

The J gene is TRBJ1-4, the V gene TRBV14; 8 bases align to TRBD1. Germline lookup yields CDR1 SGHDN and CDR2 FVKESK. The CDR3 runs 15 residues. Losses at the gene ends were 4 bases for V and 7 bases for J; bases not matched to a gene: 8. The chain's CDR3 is CASSRRTGNGEKLFF. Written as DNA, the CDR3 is TGTGCCAGCAGCCGACGGACAGGGAATGGTGAAAAACTGTTTTTT.

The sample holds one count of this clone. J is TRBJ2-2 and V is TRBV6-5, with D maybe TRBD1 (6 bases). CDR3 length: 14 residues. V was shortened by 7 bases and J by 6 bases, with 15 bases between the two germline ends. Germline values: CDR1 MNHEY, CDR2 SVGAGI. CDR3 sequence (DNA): TGTGCCAGCAATTTAGCAGCAGGGGCCGGGGAGCTGTTTTTT. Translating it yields CASNLAAGAGELFF.

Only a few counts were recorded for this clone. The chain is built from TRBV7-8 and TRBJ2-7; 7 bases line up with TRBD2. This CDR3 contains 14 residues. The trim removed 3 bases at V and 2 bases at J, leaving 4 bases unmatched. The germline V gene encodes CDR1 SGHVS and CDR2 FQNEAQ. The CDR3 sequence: CASSFGTTTYEQYF. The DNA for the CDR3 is TGTGCCAGCAGCTTCGGGACTACTACCTACGAGCAGTACTTC. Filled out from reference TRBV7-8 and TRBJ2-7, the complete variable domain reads GAGVSQSPRYKVAKRGQDVALRCDPISGHVSLFWYQQALGQGPEFLTYFQNEAQLDKSGLPSDRFFAERPEGSVSTLKIQRTQQEDSAVYLCASSFGTTTYEQYFGPGTRLTVT.

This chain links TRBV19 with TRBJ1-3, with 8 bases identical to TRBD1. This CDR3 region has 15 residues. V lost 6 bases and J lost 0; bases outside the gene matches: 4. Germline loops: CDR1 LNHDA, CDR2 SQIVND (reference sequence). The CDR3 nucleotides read TGTGCCAGTAGACAGGGGGTAAACTCTGGAAACACCATATATTTT. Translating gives CASRQGVNSGNTIYF. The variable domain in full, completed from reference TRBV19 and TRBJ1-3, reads DGGITQSPKYLFRKEGQNVTLSCEQNLNHDAMYWYRQDPGQGLRLIYYSQIVNDFQKGDIAEGYSVSREKKESFPLTVTSAQKNPTAFYLCASRQGVNSGNTIYFGEGSWLTVV.

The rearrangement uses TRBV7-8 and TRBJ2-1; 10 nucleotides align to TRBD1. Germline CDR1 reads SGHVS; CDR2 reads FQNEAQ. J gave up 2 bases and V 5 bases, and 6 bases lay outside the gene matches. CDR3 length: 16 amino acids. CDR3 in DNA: TGTGCCAGCAGCCGAACGGACAGGGGGACCTACAATGAGCAGTTCTTC. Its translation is CASSRTDRGTYNEQFF.